The next 29 T cell receptor beta chains were all read from a single sample in a study of technical replicates of blood from several donors. Measured with immunoSEQ multiplex PCR; TCRdb has only the in-frame clones, and not every one. The sample consists of around 76,000 clones, roughly 98% of them appearing once. The specimen sequenced was T cells isolated from PBMCs. The receptor source for this set is a human donor in good health.

The chain combines TRBV5-6 with TRBJ2-7; 11 nucleotides match TRBD2. Germline CDR1 and CDR2: SGHDT and YYEEEE. J was trimmed by 4 bases and V by 4 bases; bases with no gene match: 4. The CDR3 is made up of 14 amino acids. In nucleotides, the CDR3 is TGTGCCAGCAGCCGGGGACTAGCGGTATACGAGCAGTACTTC. Protein sequence: CASSRGLAVYEQYF.

The V call is TRBV7-2, the J call TRBJ1-1; D may be TRBD1 (5 bases). Per germline, CDR1 SGHTA and CDR2 FQGNSA. Trimming cost V 5 bases and J 2 bases, with 9 bases left between them. CDR3 length: 13 residues. The CDR3 region is CASSPRVNTEAFF. CDR3 DNA: TGTGCCAGCAGCCCCAGGGTCAACACTGAAGCTTTCTTT.

V gene TRBV29-1 combines with J gene TRBJ2-1, with 9 positions matching TRBD1. V lost 3 bases, J lost 0 bases, and 9 bases stayed unmatched. The germline V gene has CDR1 SQVTM and CDR2 ANQGSEA. The CDR3 has 17 residues. The DNA for the CDR3 is TGCAGCGTTGAGGGACAGGGTACGCGGAGCTCCTACAATGAGCAGTTCTTC. Translation gives CSVEGQGTRSSYNEQFF.

The V and J genes are TRBV5-1 and TRBJ1-1; perhaps TRBD1 as D (6 bases). Trimming took 0 bases from V and 0 from J, leaving 15 bases between them. Looked up from germline, CDR1 is SGHRS and CDR2 is YFSETQ. This CDR3 spans 17 amino acids. The CDR3 bases are TGCGCCAGCAGCTTGGCCAGGGGAAGTTCCCTGAACACTGAAGCTTTCTTT. Amino acid sequence: CASSLARGSSLNTEAFF.

The CDR3 loop is CASSGGQGLTDTQYF. The CDR3 DNA reads as TGTGCCAGCAGCGGTGGACAGGGCCTAACAGATACGCAGTATTTT. This chain joins TRBV7-8 and TRBJ2-3, with 8 positions matching TRBD1. J lost 3 bases, V lost 5 bases, and 7 bases had no gene match. CDR3 length equals 15 residues. Looked up from germline, CDR1 is SGHVS and CDR2 is FQNEAQ. The complete variable domain, with remaining parts taken from reference TRBV7-8 and TRBJ2-3, reads GAGVSQSPRYKVAKRGQDVALRCDPISGHVSLFWYQQALGQGPEFLTYFQNEAQLDKSGLPSDRFFAERPEGSVSTLKIQRTQQEDSAVYLCASSGGQGLTDTQYFGPGTRLTVL.

The chain carries TRBV7-9 and TRBJ2-5; 8 bases align to TRBD1. The germline gives CDR1 SEHNR, CDR2 FQNEAQ (reference sequence). Trimming at V came to 7 bases and at J to 1 base, leaving 11 bases not matched to a gene. There are 16 residues in the CDR3. CDR3 in DNA: TGTGCCAGCAACTCTCTCCTCGGACAGGGCCAAGAGACCCAGTACTTC. Translation: CASNSLLGQGQETQYF.

The CDR3 sequence is CASSQHLTQGLGSYEQYF. CDR3 bases: TGCGCCAGCAGCCAACACCTTACTCAGGGACTAGGGTCCTACGAGCAGTACTTC. The chain combines TRBV4-1 with TRBJ2-7, with 8 bases fitting TRBD2. Trimming cost V 2 bases and J 1 base; bases outside gene matches: 13. The length of the CDR3 is 18 residues. CDR1 and CDR2 from the germline V gene are MGHRA and YSYEKL.

The chain has TRBV19 and TRBJ2-7, with D possibly being TRBD1 (6 bases). This CDR3 has 15 amino acids. Germline V gene sequence: CDR1 LNHDA, CDR2 SQIVND (reference sequence). Trimming took 5 bases from V and 2 from J, leaving 16 bases between them. The CDR3 DNA is TGTGCCAGTAGTTTAGGGGACACAGGTACCTACGAGCAGTACTTC. Translated, it gives CASSLGDTGTYEQYF. Full variable domain (remainder filled in from reference TRBV19 and TRBJ2-7): DGGITQSPKYLFRKEGQNVTLSCEQNLNHDAMYWYRQDPGQGLRLIYYSQIVNDFQKGDIAEGYSVSREKKESFPLTVTSAQKNPTAFYLCASSLGDTGTYEQYFGPGTRLTVT.

The V gene is TRBV5-4, the J gene TRBJ2-1; 7 bases map to TRBD1. V was pared by 4 bases and J by 7 bases, with 11 bases of the junction left unmatched. This CDR3 region has 15 residues. Germline V gene sequence: CDR1 SGHNT, CDR2 YYREEE (reference sequence). Here the CDR3 reads CASSDKTGEWNEQFF. CDR3 bases: TGTGCCAGCAGCGACAAAACAGGGGAGTGGAATGAGCAGTTCTTC. The full variable domain, in which reference TRBV5-4 and TRBJ2-1 provide the parts outside the CDR3, is ETGVTQSPTHLIKTRGQQVTLRCSSQSGHNTVSWYQQALGQGPQFIFQYYREEENGRGNFPPRFSGLQFPNYSSELNVNALELDDSALYLCASSDKTGEWNEQFFGPGTRLTVL.

This chain links TRBV5-1 with TRBJ2-1, with D unresolved. The germline V gene has CDR1 SGHRS and CDR2 YFSETQ. The V gene lost 4 bases and the J gene lost 9 bases, with 8 bases spanning the gap. CDR3 length: 11 residues. Here the CDR3 DNA reads TGCGCCAGCAGCGTAAACAGTGAGCAGTTCTTC. It encodes CASSVNSEQFF.

The CDR3 nucleotides are TGTGCCAGCACCCGTACCGGGGAGCTGTTTTTT. This codes for CASTRTGELFF. The rearrangement links TRBV4-2 to TRBJ2-2; no clear D. The CDR3 totals 11 residues. Germline V lookup: CDR1 LGHNA, CDR2 YNFKEQ. V lost 7 bases to trimming and J lost 5 bases, with 5 bases between them.

The V gene is TRBV4-3, the J gene TRBJ2-3, with 13 bases that match TRBD2. The germline V gene encodes CDR1 LGHNA and CDR2 YSLEER. The CDR3 sequence is 16 residues long. With V trimmed by 4 bases and J by 2 bases, 3 bases remained unmatched. Written as DNA, the CDR3 is TGCGCCAGCAGCCTGGGACTAGCGGGAAACACAGATACGCAGTATTTT. Encoded protein: CASSLGLAGNTDTQYF.

The V gene is TRBV7-3, the J gene TRBJ2-7; 10 nucleotides align to TRBD2. The CDR3 sequence is 15 residues long. The V gene's germline CDR1 is SGHTA and CDR2 FQGTGA. V shed 5 bases, J shed 3 bases, and the junction held 7 bases outside the gene matches. Here the CDR3 reads CASSPELAGIYEQYF. The CDR3 nucleotides read TGTGCCAGCAGCCCGGAACTAGCGGGGATCTACGAGCAGTACTTC.

This rearrangement joins TRBV19 to TRBJ2-7, with TRBD2 as a possible D gene (6 bases). V shed 0 bases and J shed 7 bases, with 10 bases lying between them. CDR3 length: 13 amino acids. CDR1 is LNHDA and CDR2 is SQIVND in the germline V gene (reference sequence). The CDR3 is CASSIDRGMEQYF. CDR3 coding DNA: TGTGCCAGTAGTATAGATCGGGGGATGGAGCAGTACTTC.

This clone showed up just once. V is TRBV7-3 and J is TRBJ1-1; D remains ambiguous. This CDR3 spans 13 amino acids. Trimming pared 1 base from V and 8 bases from J, leaving 11 bases between. Germline values: CDR1 SGHTA, CDR2 FQGTGA. This CDR3 reads CASSLSIVTEAFF. The CDR3 nucleotides are TGTGCCAGCAGCTTAAGTATCGTGACAGAAGCTTTCTTT.

This clone was seen just once. This rearrangement joins TRBV27 to TRBJ1-2; 7 bases match TRBD1. The germline CDR1 and CDR2 sequences are MNHEY and SMNVEV (reference sequence). Unmatched junction bases numbered 4, after V lost 5 bases and J lost 7 bases. CDR3 length: 12 amino acids. CDR3 sequence (DNA): TGTGCCAGCAGTGACCGGACAGGTGGCTACACCTTC. Translation: CASSDRTGGYTF.

This clone was seen a single time. This sample also contains other DNA sequences that code for the same CDR3. This chain connects TRBV27 to TRBJ2-3; TRBD2 might be the D (6 bases). The germline gives CDR1 MNHEY, CDR2 SMNVEV (reference sequence). The V end lost 3 bases, the J end lost 6 bases, and 10 bases lay between the germline ends. This CDR3 region has 13 residues. The CDR3 spells CASSFERGDTQYF. In DNA, the CDR3 is TGTGCCAGCAGTTTTGAACGGGGGGATACGCAGTATTTT.

The chain recombines TRBV7-2 with TRBJ2-1; TRBD2 matches 8 bases. The CDR3 is 15 residues long. After removal of 5 bases from V and 4 bases from J, the junction contained 7 bases not matched to a gene. The V gene's germline CDR1 is SGHTA and CDR2 FQGNSA. The CDR3 loop is CASSPTSGAYNEQFF. In nucleotides, the CDR3 is TGTGCCAGCAGCCCAACTAGCGGCGCTTACAATGAGCAGTTCTTC.

CDR3 coding DNA: TGTGCCAGCAGCTTAGGGAGACTAGCGCCATATTACTCCTACAATGAGCAGTTCTTC. It specifies CASSLGRLAPYYSYNEQFF. The rearrangement uses TRBV13 and TRBJ2-1, with TRBD2 identical over 8 bases. Trimming took 0 bases from V and 0 from J; bases not matched to a gene: 10. CDR3 length: 19 amino acids. Germline CDR1 is PRHDT and CDR2 is FYEKMQ (reference sequence).

The chain combines TRBV27 with TRBJ1-1, with D hard to call. V lost 2 bases and J 4 bases, leaving 11 bases between the germline ends. Germline CDR1 MNHEY, CDR2 SMNVEV (reference sequence). This CDR3 region has 14 residues. As DNA, the CDR3 is TGTGCCAGCAGTTTAAATCCGAGGTTCACTGAAGCTTTCTTT. It encodes CASSLNPRFTEAFF.

The chain is built from TRBV20-1 and TRBJ2-7; tentatively, D is TRBD1 (6 bases). CDR1 DFQATT and CDR2 SNEGSKA come from the germline V gene (reference sequence). With 6 bases removed from V and 4 bases from J, the gap between germline ends came to 10 bases. The CDR3 length is 11 residues. CDR3 region: CSANGQYEQYF. The CDR3 DNA is TGCAGTGCAAACGGACAGTACGAGCAGTACTTC.

The chain carries TRBV11-3 and TRBJ2-3; 13 bases agree with TRBD2. CDR3 length: 16 residues. Germline loops: CDR1 SGHNT, CDR2 YENEEA. V lost 4 bases, J lost 5 bases, and 6 bases stayed unmatched. CDR3 sequence reads: CASSSRGTSGKDTQYF. The DNA for the CDR3 is TGTGCCAGCAGCTCACGGGGGACTAGCGGGAAAGATACGCAGTATTTT.

V gene TRBV7-9 combines with J gene TRBJ2-7, with D perhaps matching TRBD1 (6 bases). CDR1 is SEHNR and CDR2 is FQNEAQ in the germline V gene (reference sequence). V lost 11 bases, J lost 0 bases, and 14 bases lay in between. This CDR3 has 13 residues. CDR3 sequence (DNA): TGTGCCTCCGAGGGGGAGTCCTCCTACGAGCAGTACTTC. Protein: CASEGESSYEQYF. Looking up the rest from reference TRBV7-9 and TRBJ2-7 gives the full variable domain: DTGVSQNPRHKITKRGQNVTFRCDPISEHNRLYWYRQTLGQGPEFLTYFQNEAQLEKSRLLSDRFSAERPKGSFSTLEIQRTEQGDSAMYLCASEGESSYEQYFGPGTRLTVT.

This chain connects TRBV29-1 to TRBJ2-5; 7 bases agree with TRBD2. Germline CDR1 SQVTM, CDR2 ANQGSEA. This CDR3 is 14 amino acids long. J was trimmed by 1 base and V by 4 bases; bases with no gene match: 6. CDR3: CSVVWDYTQETQYF. The CDR3 bases are TGCAGCGTTGTGTGGGACTATACCCAAGAGACCCAGTACTTC. The whole variable domain, filled in from reference TRBV29-1 and TRBJ2-5, reads SAVISQKPSRDICQRGTSLTIQCQVDSQVTMMFWYRQQPGQSLTLIATANQGSEATYESGFVIDKFPISRPNLTFSTLTVSNMSPEDSSIYLCSVVWDYTQETQYFGPGTRLLVL.

V gene TRBV4-1 combines with J gene TRBJ2-3; a possible D gene is TRBD2 (5 bases). V was shortened by 2 bases and J by 3 bases, with 15 bases between the two germline ends. Per the germline V gene, CDR1 is MGHRA and CDR2 is YSYEKL. The CDR3 is 16 amino acids. This CDR3 reads CASSQRVPPGTDTQYF. The CDR3 nucleotides are TGCGCCAGCAGCCAAAGAGTACCCCCGGGGACAGATACGCAGTATTTT.

This chain links TRBV9 with TRBJ2-5; D gene unclear. In germline, CDR1 is SGDLS, CDR2 YYNGEE. V was pared by 4 bases and J by 5 bases, with 12 bases between. The CDR3 runs 13 residues. For the CDR3, the DNA is TGTGCCAGCAGCCCCCCCTATTTCGAGACCCAGTACTTC. Amino acid sequence: CASSPPYFETQYF.

The rearrangement joins TRBV7-9 to TRBJ2-5; D ambiguous. Germline V lookup: CDR1 SEHNR, CDR2 FQNEAQ (reference sequence). V was trimmed by 10 bases and J by 5 bases, leaving 11 bases between them. This CDR3 has 11 residues. Here the CDR3 DNA reads TGTGCCACTCGTTTTGTGGAGACCCAGTACTTC. It codes for CATRFVETQYF.

V gene TRBV19 combines with J gene TRBJ1-1, with D maybe TRBD1 (6 bases). V lost 5 bases to trimming and J lost 1 base, with 14 bases between them. The CDR3 covers 15 residues. CDR1 is LNHDA and CDR2 is SQIVND in the germline V gene (reference sequence). The CDR3 DNA reads TGTGCCAGTAGTCTATCGTTACAGGGGAACACTGAAGCTTTCTTT. Its translation: CASSLSLQGNTEAFF.

Written as DNA, the CDR3 is TGTGCCAGCAGCTTAGCCTACGGGTCGCCGGCTAGCGGGATTTACGAGCAGTACTTC. Translation: CASSLAYGSPASGIYEQYF. The genes are TRBV11-2 and TRBJ2-7; 9 nucleotides agree with TRBD2. Germline lookup yields CDR1 SGHAT and CDR2 FQNNGV. This CDR3 has 19 residues. V lost 1 base, J lost 4 bases, and 17 bases stayed unmatched.